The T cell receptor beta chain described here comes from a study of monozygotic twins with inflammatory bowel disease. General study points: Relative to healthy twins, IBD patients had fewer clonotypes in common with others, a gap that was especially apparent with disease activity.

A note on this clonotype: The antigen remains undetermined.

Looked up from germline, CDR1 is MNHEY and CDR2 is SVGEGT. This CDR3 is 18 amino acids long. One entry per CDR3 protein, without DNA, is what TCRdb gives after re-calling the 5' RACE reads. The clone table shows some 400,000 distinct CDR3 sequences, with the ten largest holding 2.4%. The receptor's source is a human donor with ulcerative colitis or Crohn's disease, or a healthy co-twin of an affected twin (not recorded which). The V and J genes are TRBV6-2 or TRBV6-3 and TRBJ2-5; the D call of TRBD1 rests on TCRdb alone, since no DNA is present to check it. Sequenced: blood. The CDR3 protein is CASSADGGLTGYWETQYF.